Here is one T cell receptor (beta chain) with its context. Its antigen target is currently unknown. Base qualities are not at hand, and no much larger clone is one base apart. The cysteine opens and the phenylalanine closes a CDR3 of 14 amino acids. Only CDR3 DNA is held: 42 bases, read in frame from base 1. Via the germline V gene, CDR1 is SNHLY and CDR2 FYNNEI. A distance of 7 bases separates the germline ends of V and J, which lose 1 base and 0 bases respectively. Sorted unstimulated T cells and proliferating T cells recovered from mixed lymphocyte reactions underwent TCRbeta CDR3 sequencing. Fresh whole blood from roughly 10 HLA-typed healthy donors was used to isolate PBMCs. To map where alloreactive clones came from, unstimulated CD4+ regulatory T cells were FACS-sorted. This specimen belongs to a study of siplizumab effects on memory and regulatory T cells (dated by TCRdb to between 2018 and 2020). About the study as a whole: The effect of the anti-CD2 antibody siplizumab on alloreactive T-cell subsets was examined in allogeneic mixed lymphocyte reactions constructed from human PBMCs.

The protocol used for the library was the immunoSEQ multiplex PCR assay. Each sample had around 100,000 TCR templates assayed by the deep sequencing platform. Genomic DNA extracted from sorted T cells was used for TCRbeta CDR3 sequencing. Under the source paper's analysis protocol: Clonal analysis of TCRbeta CDR3 data was done in the R programming language. Alloreactive CD4+ and CD8+ clones were defined by comparing unstimulated samples with post-reaction CFSE-low samples. Regulatory or non-regulatory origin of alloreactive CD4+ clones was assigned by matching sequences to the sorted unstimulated Treg and non-Treg repertoires. Drawn from immuneACCESS, this table holds only the in-frame rearrangements with V and J called that TCRdb kept. Clones are partly lost; checked studies trace under half to an unresolved V gene and leave the rest unexplained. V, J and clone size are taken as reported in that table, and D and trimming were inferred from the DNA itself. This sample is represented by over 80,000 clones; about 91% of them were singletons. The ten largest clones represent around 1.4% of the sample.

Broad study findings and their caveats: For roughly 80-97% of proliferating CD4+ or CD8+ clones, no naive or memory phenotype could be assigned. In reactions with siplizumab, an average of around 70% of mappable alloreactive CD4+ clones were Treg-derived, compared with 25% to 30% in control reactions. Whether proliferating Tregs from siplizumab cultures actually had suppressive function was not functionally confirmed. Unstimulated naive T cells appeared more diverse than memory T cells, and naive cells seemed to contribute substantially to the alloresponse. Because sequences at frequencies below about 10^-5 were poorly captured, only a minor fraction of alloreactive clones could be mapped back to unstimulated subsets. Siplizumab significantly reduced the cumulative frequency of alloreactive sequences traceable to unstimulated CD4+ memory T cells.

The receptor's source is a human donor in good health. This receptor chain uses TRBV2 and TRBJ2-7; the D gene cannot be resolved reliably. Sequenced input: Tregs sorted from blood. The DNA sequence is TGTGCCAGCAGTGAAGAGACGGTCTCCTACGAGCAGTACTTC. Its protein product is CASSEETVSYEQYF.